This TCR beta chain was identified in a study of cytomegalovirus exposure and HLA in healthy donors. The donors were in the roughly 110-subject validation cohort; that cohort was separate from the approximately 700-subject first cohort. TCRdb keeps only in-frame clones here, not all; method: immunoSEQ multiplex PCR. The sample has more than 95,000 clones, about 87% seen once; the top ten hold 1.5% to 2%. Points on this clone: What it binds is not known.

Study outcomes and limitations: There were some public TCRs occurring in many donors, but most TCR sequences were rare. In the 120 validation repertoires, roughly 94% of cluster scores exceeded 0, per a later analysis.

The TCR was taken from a young woman in good health and CMV-seronegative. Sequenced input: PBMCs.

CDR3: CASIGLAGVQQYF. CDR3 nucleotides: TGTGCCAGCATAGGACTAGCGGGAGTGCAGCAGTACTTC. The chain uses TRBV2 and TRBJ2-7; TRBD2 agrees at 13 bases. The germline V gene encodes CDR1 SNHLY and CDR2 FYNNEI. CDR3 length equals 13 residues. After removal of 7 bases from V and 8 bases from J, the junction contained 5 bases not matched to a gene. Supplemented by reference TRBV2 and TRBJ2-7, the full variable domain reads EPEVTQTPSHQVTQMGQEVILRCVPISNHLYFYWYRQILGQKVEFLVSFYNNEISEKSEIFDDQFSVERPDGSNFTLKIRSTKLEDSAMYFCASIGLAGVQQYFGPGTRLTVT.